This entry lists 14 T cell receptor beta chains sequenced from one sample in a study of T-cell memory formation after mild COVID-19 (dated by TCRdb to the early 2020s). The protocol used for the library was 5' RACE. The run used an Illumina NovaSeq 6000. The public reads were quality trimmed at Q25 with fastp and then assembled into clones with MiXCR by TCRdb, keeping productive beta chains. A single entry per CDR3 protein holds the most common genes and DNA from its merged rows. Counted in this sample were a few hundred thousand distinct CDR3 sequences; about 17% of them appeared once. Roughly 24% of the sample goes to the ten largest clones. The sample taken for sequencing was PBMCs or a T cell subset sorted from them (not recorded which). The receptors were sampled from a young man who had mild COVID-19 (a few samples of this study predate the infection). The sample titles of this study are shuffled in the database, so cell type and time point are left out; the donor was told from shared clones.

This clonotype was counted a few times. V and J are TRBV5-4 and TRBJ2-4, with D perhaps TRBD1 (5 bases). Trimming pared 1 base from V and 2 bases from J, leaving 16 bases between. Germline V gene sequence: CDR1 SGHNT, CDR2 YYREEE (reference sequence). The CDR3 loop spans 17 amino acids. Written as DNA, the CDR3 is TGTGCCAGCAGCTTGTCTCTGATGGGGCATACCAAAAACATTCAGTACTTC. This gives the protein CASSLSLMGHTKNIQYF.

The chain couples TRBV4-3 to TRBJ2-3; TRBD2 might be the D (6 bases). The germline gives CDR1 LGHNA, CDR2 YSLEER. The length of the CDR3 is 16 residues. Trimming removed 2 bases from V and 5 bases from J, with 17 bases in between. The CDR3 DNA sequence: TGCGCCAGCAGCCAACCCCCTTGGGGGGAAGAAGATACGCAGTATTTT. Translated: CASSQPPWGEEDTQYF.

The CDR3 reads CASSLGLAGGSLNEQFF. The CDR3 DNA reads as TGCGCCAGCAGCCTGGGACTAGCGGGGGGTTCTCTCAATGAGCAGTTCTTC. The rearrangement uses TRBV4-1 and TRBJ2-1; TRBD2 matches 15 bases. The ends lost 4 bases at V and 6 bases at J; junction bases unmatched: 7. CDR1 is MGHRA, CDR2 YSYEKL, per germline. The CDR3 is made up of 17 amino acids.

The chain uses TRBV7-2 and TRBJ1-5; 7 bases fit TRBD1. The CDR3 is made up of 16 amino acids. J was trimmed by 3 bases and V by 1 base; bases with no gene match: 6. Germline CDR1 is SGHTA and CDR2 is FQGNSA. CDR3 sequence (DNA): TGTGCCAGCAGCTTAGGCGACAGGGCCTTCAATCAGCCCCAGCATTTT. Translating gives CASSLGDRAFNQPQHF.

This clonotype has just a few counts. The J gene is TRBJ2-7, the V gene TRBV4-1; TRBD1 aligns across 7 bases. This CDR3 contains 14 residues. With 1 base clipped from V and 3 bases from J, the junction kept 3 bases outside the gene matches. Per the germline V gene, CDR1 is MGHRA and CDR2 is YSYEKL. In DNA, the CDR3 is TGCGCCAGCAGCCAAGTGGGGGACAGCTACGAGCAGTACGTC. Amino acids: CASSQVGDSYEQYV.

J is TRBJ2-1 and V is TRBV6-1, with TRBD1 as a possible D gene (6 bases). The CDR3 runs 17 residues. The V gene lost 2 bases and the J gene lost 2 bases, with 16 bases spanning the gap. Germline CDR1 and CDR2: MNHNS and SASEGT. CDR3 nucleotide sequence: TGTGCCAGCAGTGAACTACGGGGCCCAGGGGCCTACAATGAGCAGTTCTTC. Encoded protein: CASSELRGPGAYNEQFF.

As concerns this clonotype: A read error may account for a junction end that differs from germline. The rearrangement uses TRBV4-3 and TRBJ1-3; 7 nucleotides line up with TRBD1. The germline gives CDR1 LGHNA, CDR2 YSLEER. This CDR3 spans 15 amino acids. This CDR3 is CASSQETNRGSTIYF. The CDR3 DNA is TGCGCCAGCAGCCAAGAGACTAACAGGGGAAGCACCATATATTTT.

The count of this clonotype is one. The rearrangement links TRBV11-2 to TRBJ1-2; D uncertain. CDR1 SGHAT and CDR2 FQNNGV come from the germline V gene. V dropped 2 bases and J dropped 0 bases, with 10 bases sitting between them. This CDR3 spans 15 amino acids. The CDR3 DNA sequence: TGTGCCAGCAGCTTATTTAGGCTAGCTAACTATGGCTACACCTTC. Translating it yields CASSLFRLANYGYTF.

This clonotype was observed a few times. The rearrangement joins TRBV18 to TRBJ2-1; TRBD1 aligns across 7 bases. CDR3 length: 18 amino acids. CDR1 and CDR2 from the germline V gene are KGHSH and LQKENI. V gave up 3 bases and J gave up 0 bases; unmatched junction bases: 11. DNA for the CDR3: TGTGCCAGCTCACCGCTACGGACAGGCCAATCCTCCTACAATGAGCAGTTCTTC. This codes for CASSPLRTGQSSYNEQFF. Supplemented by reference TRBV18 and TRBJ2-1, the full variable domain reads NAGVMQNPRHLVRRRGQEARLRCSPMKGHSHVYWYRQLPEEGLKFMVYLQKENIIDESGMPKERFSAEFPKEGPSILRIQQVVRGDSAAYFCASSPLRTGQSSYNEQFFGPGTRLTVL.

This clonotype was found a few times. The chain recombines TRBV10-2 with TRBJ1-6, with D unresolved. CDR1 and CDR2 from the germline V gene are WSHSY and SAAADI. Between the trimmed V and J ends, which lost 5 bases and 0 bases, there was a span of 17 bases. The CDR3 is 18 amino acids. CDR3 DNA sequence: TGCGCCAGCAGTACTTCCGATACGGCCAGCTCCTATAATTCACCCCTCCACTTT. It yields the protein CASSTSDTASSYNSPLHF.

The chain employs TRBV6-5 and TRBJ1-1; no clear D gene. The CDR3 spans 11 residues. The V end was cut by 11 bases, the J end by 1 base, with 8 bases between. Per germline, CDR1 MNHEY and CDR2 SVGAGI. The CDR3 coding sequence is TGTGCCGTACAGCGGAACACTGAAGCTTTCTTT. Translating gives CAVQRNTEAFF.

The chain uses TRBV6-2 or TRBV6-3 and TRBJ1-2; unclear D gene. The CDR3 sequence is 13 residues long. CDR1 MNHEY and CDR2 SVGEGT come from the germline V gene. Trimming removed 6 bases at V and 5 bases at J, with 13 bases between. CDR3 sequence: CASSPDLRYGYTF. The DNA for the CDR3 is TGTGCCAGCAGCCCGGATCTCCGGTATGGCTACACCTTC.

V gene TRBV5-1 combines with J gene TRBJ2-3, with D perhaps matching TRBD1 (5 bases). Germline V lookup: CDR1 SGHRS, CDR2 YFSETQ. CDR3 size: 15 residues. The ends were cut back, 5 bases at V and 0 bases at J, with 13 bases in the middle. The chain's CDR3 is CASRAVDKSTDTQYF. Here the CDR3 DNA reads TGCGCCAGCAGGGCTGTGGACAAAAGCACAGATACGCAGTATTTT.

A few counts support this clonotype. The chain joins TRBV5-1 to TRBJ2-7; TRBD1 might be the D (6 bases). V lost 3 bases to trimming and J lost 7 bases, with 17 bases between them. CDR3 size: 14 residues. Germline V gene lookup returns CDR1 SGHRS and CDR2 YFSETQ. The CDR3 nucleotides are TGCGCCAGCAGCTCCCGGGACATGGTTGGGGAGCAGTACTTC. It translates to CASSSRDMVGEQYF.